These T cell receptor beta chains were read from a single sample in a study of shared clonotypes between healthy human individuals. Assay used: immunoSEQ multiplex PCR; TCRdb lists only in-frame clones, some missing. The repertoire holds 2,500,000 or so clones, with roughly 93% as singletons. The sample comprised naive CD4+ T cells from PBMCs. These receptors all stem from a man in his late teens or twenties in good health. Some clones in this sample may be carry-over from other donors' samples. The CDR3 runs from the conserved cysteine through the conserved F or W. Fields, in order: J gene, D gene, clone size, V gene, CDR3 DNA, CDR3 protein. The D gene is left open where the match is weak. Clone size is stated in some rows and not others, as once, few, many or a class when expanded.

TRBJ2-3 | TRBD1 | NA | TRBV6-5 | TGTGCCAGCAGTTTTGGACAGGGTTACACAGATACGCAGTATTTT | CASSFGQGYTDTQYF
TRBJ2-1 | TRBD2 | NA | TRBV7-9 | TGTGCCAGCAGCTTAATCAGCGGGAGCGGGGGCGAGCAGTTCTTC | CASSLISGSGGEQFF
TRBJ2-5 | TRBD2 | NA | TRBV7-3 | TGTGCCAGCAGCTCGGGACTACAAGAGACCCAGTACTTC | CASSSGLQETQYF
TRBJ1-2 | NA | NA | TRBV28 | TGTGCCAGCAACCAAGGGGCAGGGTTAGTGAGCTACACCTTC | CASNQGAGLVSYTF
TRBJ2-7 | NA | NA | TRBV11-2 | TGTGCCAGCAGCTTGTACGGTGCTCTCAGCTACGAGCAGTACTTC | CASSLYGALSYEQYF
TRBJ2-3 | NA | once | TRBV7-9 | TGTGCCAGCAGCTTACTAAAGACATCCCCGACAGATACGCAGTATTTT | CASSLLKTSPTDTQYF
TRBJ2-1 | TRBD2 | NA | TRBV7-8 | TGTGCCAGCAGATACACTAGCGGGAGGCCCTCCTCCTACAATGAGCAGTTCTTC | CASRYTSGRPSSYNEQFF
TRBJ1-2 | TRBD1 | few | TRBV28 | TGTGCCAGCACCCTGGGAGGGGGCGATGGCTACACCTTC | CASTLGGGDGYTF
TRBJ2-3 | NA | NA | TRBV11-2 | TGTGCCAGCAGCTTAGGACATTTTTTCACAGATACGCAGTATTTT | CASSLGHFFTDTQYF
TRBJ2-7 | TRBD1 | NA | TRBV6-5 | TGTGCCAGCAGTTCACAGGGGGCTGTTTTATGGGAGCAGTACTTC | CASSSQGAVLWEQYF